This T cell receptor (beta chain) emerged from a study of blood T cell repertoires in COVID-19 (dated by TCRdb to 2019 to 2021). For the study in its entirety: Collaborator samples came from the United States, Italy and Spain and covered acute and convalescent phases of COVID-19. The prospective study material was composed of cDNA or gDNA derived from T cells, B-cell-depleted T cells, or PBMCs. Subjects who had been exposed to COVID-19, were actively infected with it, or had recovered from it provided the deeply sampled blood TCRbeta repertoires that made up the dataset. The repertoires were released in a freely available public database intended as a resource for research on the immune response to SARS-CoV-2. The samples were drawn from the first 160 participants of the ongoing ImmuneRACE study and from some 1,300 subjects provided by 6 global collaborators. Nearly every sample came with metadata listing a de-identified subject ID, COVID-19 status, age in years and sex. HLA class I and class II types, where available, came from metadata supplied by the sample provider rather than from assay-based typing.

The collaborating institutions used their own protocols to collect whole blood in K2EDTA tubes. For TCRbeta analysis, collaborators shipped samples as frozen whole blood, isolated PBMCs, or DNA extracted from either of those sample types. To note about this clone: Its binding antigen is unknown. Nothing much larger sits one base from this clone, and base qualities are not available. This sample also contains other DNA sequences that code for the same CDR3.

General conclusions and limits of the study: The quantity of clinical and demographic metadata differed by source and by participant and was supplied without curation.

The germline V gene (reference sequence) sets CDR1 to LNHDA and CDR2 to SQIVND. The trim is 1 base for V and 2 bases for J, with a gap of 5 bases between the germline ends. The CDR3 holds 13 amino acids from the cysteine to the phenylalanine. Only the CDR3 portion is preserved as DNA: 39 bases, with reading frame beginning at the first base. The immunoSEQ Assay, a bias-controlled multiplex PCR, was used to amplify TCRbeta CDR3 regions from genomic DNA. In the original analysis: Within the assay, amplification of reference gene primers was used to estimate how many nucleated cells each sample contained. Sequence reads were collapsed and filtered to measure the absolute abundance of every unique TCRbeta CDR3 rearrangement. For each sample, productive Simpson clonality was calculated by taking the square root of Simpson's diversity index across productive rearrangements. This immuneACCESS table, as held by TCRdb, lists in-frame sequences with V and J called but not all clones. Of the missing ones, under half trace to an unresolved V gene in checked studies; the others have no known cause. That table is the source of V, J and clone size, and D and trimming were worked out from the DNA. The sample yields approximately 470,000 clones; approximately 85% were counted once. In total, the top ten clones hold more than 3% of the sample.

The TCR originated in a human donor in a cohort sampled during active COVID-19. Sequenced material: peripheral blood. Here the chain combines TRBV19 and TRBJ2-5, with no D gene named confidently. The nucleotides are TGTGCCAGTAGTATAGGGCGGCAAGAGACCCAGTACTTC. Translated, this gives CASSIGRQETQYF.